This T cell receptor beta chain came from a study of molecular identifiers for immune sequencing clone quantification. Notes on this clonotype: A single base separates this from a much larger clone, so it may be a read error.

TCRdb used MiXCR to reprocess the PCR reads, holding one entry per CDR3 protein. The data show tens of thousands of distinct CDR3 sequences, around 18% seen once. Per the germline V gene, CDR1 is LGHDT and CDR2 is YNNKEL (reference sequence). This CDR3 is built from 18 residues. Between the trimmed V and J ends, which lost 2 bases and 2 bases, there was a span of 20 bases. What was sequenced was naive CD8+ T cells from blood, with Jurkat cell RNA spiked in. Subset: FACS-sorted CD8+CD4-CCR7+CD45RA+ naive T cells. The V call is TRBV3-1, the J call TRBJ2-3; D unclear. This receptor was obtained from a human donor in good health. Some libraries in this study had Jurkat cell RNA spiked in. This chain's CDR3 is CASSQFPSPYADTDTQYF. CDR3 in DNA: TGTGCCAGCAGCCAATTTCCCAGCCCTTACGCGGACACAGATACGCAGTATTTT.